This T cell receptor (beta chain) was identified during a study of cytomegalovirus exposure and HLA in healthy donors. Regarding the study as a whole: TCR beta chains numbering 150 to 200 were designated cytomegalovirus-associated. Rare TCR sequences predominated, though certain public TCRs were found in many donors.

This table comes from immunoSEQ multiplex PCR, and its TCRdb copy is limited to in-frame clones, with some not included. The sample includes 140,000 to 150,000 clones, 94% of them seen just once. This clone was seen once. Its antigen is undetermined. Per the germline V gene, CDR1 is MGHDK and CDR2 is SYGVNS. Trimming cost V 5 bases and J 6 bases, with 14 bases left between them. The CDR3 is 13 amino acids. Sequencing was done on a sample of PBMCs. This sequence originates from a man younger than 30 in good health and CMV-seropositive. The V gene is TRBV25-1, the J gene TRBJ2-7; tentatively, D is TRBD1 (6 bases). CDR3 nucleotides: TGTGCCAGCAGTCCATGGGGGCAGTCCGAGCAGTACTTC. As protein: CASSPWGQSEQYF.